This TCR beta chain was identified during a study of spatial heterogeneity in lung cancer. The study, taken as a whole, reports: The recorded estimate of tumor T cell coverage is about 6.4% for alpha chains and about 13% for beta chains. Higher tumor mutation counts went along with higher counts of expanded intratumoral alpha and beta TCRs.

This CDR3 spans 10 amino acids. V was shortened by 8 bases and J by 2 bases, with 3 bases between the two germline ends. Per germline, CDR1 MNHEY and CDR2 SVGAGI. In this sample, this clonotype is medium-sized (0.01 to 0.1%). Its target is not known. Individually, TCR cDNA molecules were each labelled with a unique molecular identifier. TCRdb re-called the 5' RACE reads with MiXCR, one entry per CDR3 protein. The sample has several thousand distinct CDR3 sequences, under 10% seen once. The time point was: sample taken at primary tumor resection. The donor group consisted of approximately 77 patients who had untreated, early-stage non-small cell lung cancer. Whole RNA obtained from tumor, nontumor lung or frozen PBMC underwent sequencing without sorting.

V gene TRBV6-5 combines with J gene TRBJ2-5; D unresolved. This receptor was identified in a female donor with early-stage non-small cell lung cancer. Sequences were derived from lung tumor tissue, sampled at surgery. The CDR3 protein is CASGQETQYF. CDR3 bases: TGTGCCAGCGGGCAAGAGACCCAGTACTTC.